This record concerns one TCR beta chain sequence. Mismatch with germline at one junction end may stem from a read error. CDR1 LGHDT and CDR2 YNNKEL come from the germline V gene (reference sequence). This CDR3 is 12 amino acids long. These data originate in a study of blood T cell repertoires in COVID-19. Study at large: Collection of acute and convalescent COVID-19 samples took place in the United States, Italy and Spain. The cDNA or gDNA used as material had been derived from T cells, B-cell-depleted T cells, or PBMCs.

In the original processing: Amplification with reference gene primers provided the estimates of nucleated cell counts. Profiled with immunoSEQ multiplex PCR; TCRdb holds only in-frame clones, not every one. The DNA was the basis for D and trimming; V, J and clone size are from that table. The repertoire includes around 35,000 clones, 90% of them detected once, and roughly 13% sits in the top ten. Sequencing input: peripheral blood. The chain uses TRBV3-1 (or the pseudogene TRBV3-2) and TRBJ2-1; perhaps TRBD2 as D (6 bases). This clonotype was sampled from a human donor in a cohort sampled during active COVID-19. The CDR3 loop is CASSQRAGEEFF. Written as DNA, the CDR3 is TGTGCCAGCAGCCAAAGAGCGGGTGAGGAGTTCTTC.